Each of the 18 T cell receptor beta chains below was sequenced from the same sample in a study of shared T cell receptors in the human thymus. The assay was immunoSEQ multiplex PCR, and TCRdb's table has in-frame clones only and misses some. The table records over 450,000 clones, around three quarters of them present only once. The sample was also reused in another study, on human thymus T cells.

The source material was thymocytes. All receptors derive from a boy in the first two years of life with a congenital heart defect.

This clone has just a few counts. This chain joins TRBV30 and TRBJ2-2; D unresolved. This CDR3 is 14 amino acids long. V was pared by 3 bases and J by 2 bases, with 10 bases between. Per germline, CDR1 GTSNPN and CDR2 SVGIG (reference sequence). CDR3 in amino acids: CAWRRQANTGELFF. The DNA for the CDR3 is TGTGCCTGGAGAAGGCAGGCAAACACCGGGGAGCTGTTTTTT.

This clone was seen a handful of times. V usage is TRBV29-1 and J usage is TRBJ1-1; a weak D match, TRBD1 (6 bases). CDR1 is SQVTM and CDR2 is ANQGSEA in the germline V gene. CDR3 length: 14 residues. V lost 7 bases to trimming and J lost 6 bases, with 21 bases between them. CDR3 nucleotide sequence: TGCAGCGCCAGACAGGAGAATGTGGGCCCTGAAGCTTTCTTT. This gives the protein CSARQENVGPEAFF.

The genes are TRBV30 and TRBJ2-7, with TRBD2 matching 10 bases. The germline gives CDR1 GTSNPN, CDR2 SVGIG (reference sequence). J gave up 5 bases and V 0 bases, and 10 bases lay outside the gene matches. This CDR3 has 16 amino acids. The CDR3 nucleotides read TGTGCCTGGAGTGTAAGTCTAGCGGGAGTTAGGGACGAGCAGTACTTC. Residues: CAWSVSLAGVRDEQYF.

This clone came up a few times. The CDR3 loop reads CATQRSRDSEQYF. CDR3 nucleotide sequence: TGTGCCACTCAAAGGTCCAGGGACTCCGAGCAGTACTTC. The chain has TRBV19 and TRBJ2-7, with a possible D match to TRBD2 (6 bases). V was cut by 10 bases and J by 6 bases, with 19 bases left in between. The germline V gene encodes CDR1 LNHDA and CDR2 SQIVND (reference sequence). CDR3 size: 13 residues.

The chain combines TRBV5-1 with TRBJ2-3; 11 bases map to TRBD2. This CDR3 is built from 18 residues. The V gene's germline CDR1 is SGHRS and CDR2 YFSETQ. Unmatched junction bases numbered 14, after V lost 4 bases and J lost 4 bases. The DNA of the CDR3 is TGCGCCAGCAGCCCCAACCTGGGTAGCGGGAGGGCCTCAGATACGCAGTATTTT. This sequence encodes CASSPNLGSGRASDTQYF.

V is TRBV27 and J is TRBJ2-1, with 9 bases matching TRBD2. V was pared by 6 bases and J by 4 bases, with 10 bases of the junction left unmatched. CDR1 and CDR2 (germline): MNHEY, SMNVEV (reference sequence). The CDR3 contains 16 residues. Here the CDR3 DNA reads TGTGCCAGCAGCCAATCCCCTAGCGGGACGTACAATGAGCAGTTCTTC. The encoded protein is CASSQSPSGTYNEQFF.

This rearrangement joins TRBV28 to TRBJ2-1; D possibly corresponds to TRBD2 (5 bases). Germline V lookup: CDR1 MDHEN, CDR2 SYDVKM. Trimming shortened V by 3 bases and J by 4 bases, and 19 bases separated the two germline ends. The CDR3 sequence is 17 residues long. The CDR3 sequence: CASSFPGRLPLYNEQFF. The CDR3 region has the DNA TGTGCCAGCAGTTTTCCGGGGAGACTGCCGCTTTACAATGAGCAGTTCTTC.

This clone was counted between two and nine times. This chain uses TRBV6-1 with TRBJ2-7; TRBD2 is a possible D gene (6 bases). Germline CDR1 MNHNS, CDR2 SASEGT. CDR3 size: 14 residues. With 6 bases removed from V and 2 bases from J, the gap between germline ends came to 14 bases. CDR3 sequence: CASSRRRGTYEQYF. DNA of the CDR3: TGTGCCAGCAGCCGAAGGCGGGGCACCTACGAGCAGTACTTC.

This clone turned up a few times. The rearrangement links TRBV27 to TRBJ2-1; TRBD1 aligns across 11 bases. Germline values: CDR1 MNHEY, CDR2 SMNVEV (reference sequence). The J segment lost 5 bases and the V segment lost 6 bases, leaving 9 bases of the junction unmatched. The CDR3 runs 16 residues. CDR3 bases: TGTGCCAGCAGGACTGACGGGACAGGGGGTAACAATGAGCAGTTCTTC. Translating it yields CASRTDGTGGNNEQFF.

The chain carries TRBV15 and TRBJ2-2; 8 bases fit TRBD2. Germline CDR1 LNHNV, CDR2 YYDKDF (reference sequence). The CDR3 covers 18 residues. Trimming removed 4 bases from V and 3 bases from J; junction bases left unmatched: 13. CDR3 sequence: CATSKGDRSGKDTGELFF. CDR3 DNA: TGTGCCACCAGCAAGGGTGACCGTAGCGGGAAGGACACCGGGGAGCTGTTTTTT.

This rearrangement joins TRBV28 to TRBJ2-7; 10 nucleotides match TRBD1. Germline CDR1 is MDHEN and CDR2 is SYDVKM. After removal of 6 bases from V and 3 bases from J, the junction contained 8 bases not matched to a gene. The CDR3 is 15 residues long. The CDR3 region is CASSQTGGSRYEQYF. CDR3 DNA sequence: TGTGCCAGCAGCCAGACAGGGGGCAGTCGCTACGAGCAGTACTTC.

The genes are TRBV2 and TRBJ2-7; 8 bases fit TRBD2. The CDR3 has 16 amino acids. In germline, CDR1 is SNHLY, CDR2 FYNNEI. Unmatched junction bases numbered 5, after V lost 1 base and J lost 0 bases. CDR3 protein: CASSEEVGTSSYEQYF. The CDR3 region has the DNA TGTGCCAGCAGTGAAGAAGTGGGGACTAGCTCCTACGAGCAGTACTTC.

The CDR3 here is CAWKAGAGGELFF. The CDR3 DNA reads TGTGCCTGGAAGGCGGGAGCAGGCGGGGAGCTGTTTTTT. The gene calls are TRBV30 and TRBJ2-2; TRBD2 matches at 7 bases. CDR1 GTSNPN and CDR2 SVGIG come from the germline V gene (reference sequence). There are 13 residues in the CDR3. Germline trimming cut 4 bases from V and 7 bases from J; bases unmatched to any gene: 6. The entire variable domain, with the rest obtained from reference TRBV30 and TRBJ2-2, is as follows: SQTIHQWPATLVQPVGSPLSLECTVEGTSNPNLYWYRQAAGRGLQLLFYSVGIGQISSEVPQNLSASRPQDRQFILSSKKLLLSDSGFYLCAWKAGAGGELFFGEGSRLTVL.

This chain connects TRBV30 to TRBJ2-5; 7 nucleotides line up with TRBD2. The V segment lost 2 bases and the J segment 1 base; nucleotides outside the gene matches: 7. This CDR3 region has 15 residues. The germline CDR1 and CDR2 sequences are GTSNPN and SVGIG (reference sequence). The CDR3 DNA is TGTGCCTGGAGTTTGGGCGGGAGCGTCCAAGAGACCCAGTACTTC. Translated, it gives CAWSLGGSVQETQYF.

The chain joins TRBV5-4 to TRBJ2-1; TRBD1 matches 7 bases. V shed 4 bases and J 2 bases; nucleotides not matched to a gene: 6. This CDR3 is 15 amino acids long. The germline gives CDR1 SGHNT, CDR2 YYREEE (reference sequence). CDR3 loop: CASSPGGSTYNEQFF. The CDR3 nucleotides are TGTGCCAGCAGCCCAGGGGGTTCCACCTACAATGAGCAGTTCTTC.

This clone was recorded a few times. The gene calls are TRBV7-6 and TRBJ1-4; tentatively, D is TRBD1 (5 bases). Germline V gives CDR1 SGHVS, CDR2 FNYEAQ. The CDR3 totals 18 residues. Trimming took 1 base from V and 0 from J, leaving 15 bases between them. CDR3 loop: CASSLGGGRITTNEKLFF. DNA for the CDR3: TGTGCCAGCAGCTTAGGGGGGGGAAGAATTACAACTAATGAAAAACTGTTTTTT.

The V gene is TRBV9, the J gene TRBJ2-3; 12 positions match TRBD2. CDR3 length equals 18 residues. Germline values: CDR1 SGDLS, CDR2 YYNGEE. The ends lost 3 bases at V and 6 bases at J; junction bases unmatched: 14. The DNA of the CDR3 is TGTGCCAGCAGCGGTCTAAGTCCCCTAGCGGGAGGGAGGGATACGCAGTATTTT. This translates into CASSGLSPLAGGRDTQYF.

This clone was seen only a few times. The rearrangement links TRBV27 to TRBJ2-1; 8 bases match TRBD1. Looked up from germline, CDR1 is MNHEY and CDR2 is SMNVEV (reference sequence). CDR3 length: 14 amino acids. Losses at the gene ends were 0 bases for V and 8 bases for J; bases not matched to a gene: 3. The CDR3 nucleotides read TGTGCCAGCAGTTTATCGGCAGGGGGCTATGAGCAGTTCTTC. Translating it yields CASSLSAGGYEQFF.